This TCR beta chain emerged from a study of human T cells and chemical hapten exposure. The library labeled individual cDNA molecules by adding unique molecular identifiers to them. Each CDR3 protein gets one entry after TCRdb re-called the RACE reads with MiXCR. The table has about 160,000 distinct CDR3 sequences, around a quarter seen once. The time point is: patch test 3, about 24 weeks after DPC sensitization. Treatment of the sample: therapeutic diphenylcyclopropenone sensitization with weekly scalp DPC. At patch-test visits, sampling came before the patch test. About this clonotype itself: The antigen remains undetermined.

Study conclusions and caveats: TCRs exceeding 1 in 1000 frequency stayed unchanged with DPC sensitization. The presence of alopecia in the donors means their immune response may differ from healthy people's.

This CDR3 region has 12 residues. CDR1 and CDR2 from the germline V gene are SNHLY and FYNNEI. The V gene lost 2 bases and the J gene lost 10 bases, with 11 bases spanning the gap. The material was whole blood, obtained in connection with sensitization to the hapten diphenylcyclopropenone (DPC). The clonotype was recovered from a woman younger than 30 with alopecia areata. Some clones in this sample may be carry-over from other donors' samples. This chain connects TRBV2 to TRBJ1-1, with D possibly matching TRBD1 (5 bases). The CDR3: CASSERGRGAFF. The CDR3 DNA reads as TGTGCCAGCAGTGAAAGGGGAAGAGGAGCTTTCTTT.